This T cell receptor beta chain was captured by sequencing in a study of metastatic and nonmetastatic thyroid tumors. Original processing methods: Variation in CDR3 across clinicopathological groups served as the basis for constructing a distant-metastasis classifier in papillary thyroid cancer. TCRdb re-clonotyped the PCR reads through MiXCR. These V and J calls rely on TCRdb rather than the paper's analysis. The profile shows 25,000 to 30,000 clones, 20% to 30% of them singletons. Trimming removed 6 bases at V and 3 bases at J, with 15 bases between. CDR1 is MNHNS, CDR2 SASEGT, per germline. The CDR3 has 14 amino acids. Until they underwent thyroid surgery, no patient had received any treatment. This clone was counted a few times.

What was sequenced was blood. This receptor was identified in a female donor with papillary thyroid cancer or a benign thyroid nodule (not recorded which). Some clones in this sample may be carry-over from other donors' samples. The V gene is TRBV6-1, the J gene TRBJ2-7; a weak D match, TRBD1 (6 bases). CDR3 amino acids: CASSRGQHLYEQYF. DNA for the CDR3: TGTGCCAGCAGCCGCGGACAGCACCTCTACGAGCAGTACTTC.